This T cell receptor beta chain derives from a study of technical replicates of blood from a few donors. Trimming removed 3 bases from V and 5 bases from J, with 14 bases in between. Germline V CDR1 and CDR2: SEHNR, FQNEAQ (reference sequence). The CDR3 length is 15 residues. Clones were sequenced by immunoSEQ multiplex PCR, and TCRdb holds only the in-frame ones, with some missing. The sample has approximately 12,000 clones, around 91% seen once; the top ten hold 8.5%. The TCR was taken from a human donor in good health. V is TRBV7-9 and J is TRBJ1-5; the D gene is possibly TRBD1 (6 bases). The sequenced material came from PBMCs. The CDR3 region is CASSFGTFADQPQHF. For the CDR3, the DNA is TGTGCCAGCAGCTTTGGGACATTTGCCGATCAGCCCCAGCATTTT.